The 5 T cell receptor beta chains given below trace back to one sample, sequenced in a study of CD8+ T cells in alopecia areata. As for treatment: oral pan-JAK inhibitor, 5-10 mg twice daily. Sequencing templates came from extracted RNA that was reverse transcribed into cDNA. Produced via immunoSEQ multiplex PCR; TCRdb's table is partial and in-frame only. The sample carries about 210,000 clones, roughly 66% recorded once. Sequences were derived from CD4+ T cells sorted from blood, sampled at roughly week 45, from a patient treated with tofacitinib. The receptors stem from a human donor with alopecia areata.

Here the CDR3 DNA reads TGTGCCAGCCGGGCAACAGGGGGCCAGCCCCAGCATTTT. Its protein product is CASRATGGQPQHF. The chain couples TRBV27 to TRBJ1-5; 9 bases align to TRBD1. CDR1 and CDR2 (germline): MNHEY, SMNVEV (reference sequence). With V trimmed by 8 bases and J by 7 bases, 6 bases remained unmatched. The CDR3 is made up of 13 amino acids.

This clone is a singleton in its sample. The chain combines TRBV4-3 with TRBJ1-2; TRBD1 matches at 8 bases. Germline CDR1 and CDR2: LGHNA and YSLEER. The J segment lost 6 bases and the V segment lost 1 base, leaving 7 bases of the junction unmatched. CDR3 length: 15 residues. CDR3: CASSQAGRGQHGYTF. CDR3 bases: TGCGCCAGCAGCCAAGCCGGCAGGGGGCAACATGGCTACACCTTC.

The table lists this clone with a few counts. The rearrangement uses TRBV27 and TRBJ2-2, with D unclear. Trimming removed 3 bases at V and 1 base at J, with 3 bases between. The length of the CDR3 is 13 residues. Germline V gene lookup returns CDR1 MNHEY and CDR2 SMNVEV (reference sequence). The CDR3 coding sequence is TGTGCCAGCAGTTTTCTGAACACCGGGGAGCTGTTTTTT. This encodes CASSFLNTGELFF.

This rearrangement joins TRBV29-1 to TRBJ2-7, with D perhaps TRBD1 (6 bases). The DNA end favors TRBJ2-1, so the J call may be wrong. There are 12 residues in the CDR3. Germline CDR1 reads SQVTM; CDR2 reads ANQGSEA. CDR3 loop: CSATSGANEQFF. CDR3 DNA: TGCAGCGCTACCTCAGGGGCGAATGAGCAGTTCTTC.

CDR3 loop: CASRGINGEQFF. CDR3 in DNA: TGTGCCAGCCGGGGCATCAACGGTGAGCAGTTCTTC. The rearrangement links TRBV2 to TRBJ2-1; perhaps D is TRBD1 or TRBD2 (5 bases each). Trimming pared 8 bases from V and 9 bases from J, leaving 14 bases between. The CDR3 is 12 residues long. CDR1 SNHLY and CDR2 FYNNEI come from the germline V gene.